This T cell receptor (beta chain) originates from a study of blood T cell repertoires in COVID-19. Across the whole study: The samples span acute and convalescent COVID-19 from the United States, Italy and Spain. T cells, B-cell-depleted T cells, or PBMCs supplied cDNA or gDNA.

Germline CDR1 is SGHTS and CDR2 is YDEGEE. The V and J ends lost 2 bases and 0 bases respectively, with 9 bases between them. The CDR3 runs to 15 residues. This clone is a singleton in its sample. In the original workflow: From reference gene primer amplification, estimates of nucleated cell counts were derived. Profiling relied on immunoSEQ multiplex PCR, and the TCRdb table lists in-frame clones only, not all of them. That table is the source of V, J and clone size, and D and trimming were worked out from the DNA. This table holds some 180,000 clones, about 88% found once. Seattle patients were enrolled during active infection and followed longitudinally.

The V call is TRBV5-8, the J call TRBJ1-3; D unclear. The receptor was isolated from a man aged 50 to 59 with COVID-19, enrolled during active disease. Sequencing was done on a sample of peripheral blood. The CDR3 is CASSLEPGSGNTIYF. Written as DNA, the CDR3 is TGTGCCAGCAGCTTAGAACCCGGCTCTGGAAACACCATATATTTT.